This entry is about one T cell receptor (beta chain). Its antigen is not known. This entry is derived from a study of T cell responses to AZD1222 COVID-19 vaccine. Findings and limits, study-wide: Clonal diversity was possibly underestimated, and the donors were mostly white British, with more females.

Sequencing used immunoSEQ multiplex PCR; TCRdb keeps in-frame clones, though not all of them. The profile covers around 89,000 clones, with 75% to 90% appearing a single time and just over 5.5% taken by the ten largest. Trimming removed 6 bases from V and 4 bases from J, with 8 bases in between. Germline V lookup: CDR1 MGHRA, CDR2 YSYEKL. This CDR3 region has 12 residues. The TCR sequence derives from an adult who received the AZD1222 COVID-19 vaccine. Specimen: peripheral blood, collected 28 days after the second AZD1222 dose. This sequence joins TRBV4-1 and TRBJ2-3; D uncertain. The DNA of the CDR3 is TGCGCCAGCAGGGGCGTGGCAGATACGCAGTATTTT. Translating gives CASRGVADTQYF.